What follows describes a single TCR beta chain. Its specificity is unknown. Sequencing was performed with immunoSEQ multiplex PCR; in TCRdb, only in-frame clones are kept and a portion is missing. Here the sample spans some 100,000 clones, 87% being singletons. The sample comes from a study of T cell responses to AZD1222 COVID-19 vaccine. Study as a whole: Second-dose groups at about 4 or about 12 weeks were pooled. Study-wide results and limits: Repertoire collection took place solely once the T cell response had peaked.

V shed 6 bases and J shed 1 base, with 15 bases lying between them. The germline CDR1 and CDR2 sequences are MNHEY and SMNVEV (reference sequence). The CDR3 sequence is 15 residues long. The source material was peripheral blood, sampled on day 0 of AZD1222 vaccination. This receptor was taken from an adult in good health. The J gene is TRBJ1-1, the V gene TRBV27; no definite D call. CDR3: CASRTRRSPNTEAFF. CDR3 nucleotide sequence: TGTGCCAGCAGAACCCGCAGGAGCCCGAACACTGAAGCTTTCTTT.